The 2 T cell receptor beta chains listed next were all sequenced from one sample in a study of blood T cells in healthy people across ages. With a J-beta primer mix and a sample-barcoded 5' primer, a second PCR ran about 6 to 11 cycles. TCRdb processed the 5' RACE reads anew with MiXCR; each CDR3 protein has one entry. The sample carries 710,000 or so distinct CDR3 sequences, 32% recorded once. The sequencing sample was made of blood. The receptors come from a woman older than 75 in good health.

This clonotype appeared many times. The V call is TRBV12-3 or TRBV12-4, the J call TRBJ2-1, with TRBD2 matching over 14 bases. V was pared by 5 bases and J by 8 bases, with 5 bases of the junction left unmatched. This CDR3 region has 15 residues. The CDR3 DNA reads TGTGCCAGCAGTCCGCGGACTAGCGGGGGGTATGAGCAGTTCTTC. Protein: CASSPRTSGGYEQFF.

Details on this clonotype: A much more abundant neighbour one base away suggests this may be a read error. Here the CDR3 reads CTSSFLGFATSTSTDTQYF. As DNA, the CDR3 is TGCACCAGCAGCTTTCTTGGGTTCGCTACCTCCACTAGCACAGATACGCAGTATTTT. The V call is TRBV5-1, the J call TRBJ2-3; no firm D call. Germline CDR1 reads SGHRS; CDR2 reads YFSETQ. The CDR3 sequence is 19 residues long.